This entry concerns a single TCR beta chain. What it binds is not known. The sample belongs to a study of cytomegalovirus exposure and HLA in healthy donors. Study conclusions and caveats: A few chains tied to CMV proved CMV antigen-specific in vitro. Among TCR beta chains of equal frequency, HLA-associated ones were more clonally expanded in a later analysis.

The junction had 6 bases not matched to a gene; V was cut back by 7 bases and J by 4 bases. CDR1 SGHTA and CDR2 FQGNSA come from the germline V gene. The CDR3 is 15 residues long. 60 Vbeta and 13 Jbeta primers were used in PCR. The protocol was immunoSEQ multiplex PCR, while the TCRdb copy is restricted to in-frame clones and leaves out a portion. The data show about 160,000 clones, 80% to 85% seen once. Source material: PBMCs. The V call is TRBV7-2, the J call TRBJ2-3; 12 nucleotides align to TRBD2. The TCR comes from a male donor in good health and CMV-seropositive. The CDR3: CASNLAGGFADTQYF. CDR3 in DNA: TGTGCCAGCAACCTAGCGGGAGGGTTCGCAGATACGCAGTATTTT.